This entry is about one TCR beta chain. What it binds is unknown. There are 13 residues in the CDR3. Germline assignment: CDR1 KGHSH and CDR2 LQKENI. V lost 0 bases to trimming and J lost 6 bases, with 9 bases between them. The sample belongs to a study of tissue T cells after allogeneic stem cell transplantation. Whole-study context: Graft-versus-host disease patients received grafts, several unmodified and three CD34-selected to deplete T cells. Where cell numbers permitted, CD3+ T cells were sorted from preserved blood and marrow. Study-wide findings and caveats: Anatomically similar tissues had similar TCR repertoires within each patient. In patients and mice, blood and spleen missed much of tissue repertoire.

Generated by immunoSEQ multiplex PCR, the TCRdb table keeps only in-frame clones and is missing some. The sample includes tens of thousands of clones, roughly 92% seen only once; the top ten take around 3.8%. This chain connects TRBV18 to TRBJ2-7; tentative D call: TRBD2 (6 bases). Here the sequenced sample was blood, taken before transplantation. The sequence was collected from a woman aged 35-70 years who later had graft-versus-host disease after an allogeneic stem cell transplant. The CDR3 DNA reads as TGTGCCAGCTCACCACCTGAGGGACTCGAGCAGTACTTC. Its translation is CASSPPEGLEQYF. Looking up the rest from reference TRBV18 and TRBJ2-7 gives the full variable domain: NAGVMQNPRHLVRRRGQEARLRCSPMKGHSHVYWYRQLPEEGLKFMVYLQKENIIDESGMPKERFSAEFPKEGPSILRIQQVVRGDSAAYFCASSPPEGLEQYFGPGTRLTVT.